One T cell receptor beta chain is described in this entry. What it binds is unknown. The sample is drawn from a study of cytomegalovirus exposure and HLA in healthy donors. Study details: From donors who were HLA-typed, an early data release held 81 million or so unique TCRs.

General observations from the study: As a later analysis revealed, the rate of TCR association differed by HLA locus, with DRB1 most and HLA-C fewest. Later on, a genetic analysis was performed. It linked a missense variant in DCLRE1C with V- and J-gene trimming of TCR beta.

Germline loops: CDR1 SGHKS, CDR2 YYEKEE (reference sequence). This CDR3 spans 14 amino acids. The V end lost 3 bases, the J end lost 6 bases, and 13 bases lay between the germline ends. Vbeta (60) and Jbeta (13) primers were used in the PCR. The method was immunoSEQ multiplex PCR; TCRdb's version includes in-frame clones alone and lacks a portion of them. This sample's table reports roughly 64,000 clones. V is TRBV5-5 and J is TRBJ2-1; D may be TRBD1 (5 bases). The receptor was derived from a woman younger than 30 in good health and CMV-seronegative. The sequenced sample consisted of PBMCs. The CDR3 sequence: CASSSRAGFNEQFF. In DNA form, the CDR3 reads TGTGCCAGCAGCTCCAGGGCAGGGTTCAATGAGCAGTTCTTC.